What follows are 27 T cell receptor beta chains derived from one specimen sequenced in a study of cytomegalovirus exposure and HLA in healthy donors. Primers: 60 Vbeta forward and 13 Jbeta reverse. Data came from immunoSEQ multiplex PCR; TCRdb stores just in-frame clones and leaves some out. This table has about 150,000 clones, 82% appearing once. Sequenced input: PBMCs. These receptor sequences come from a woman in her forties or fifties in good health and CMV-seropositive.

V and J are TRBV9 and TRBJ1-1, with 10 positions matching TRBD1. This CDR3 has 18 amino acids. The germline gives CDR1 SGDLS, CDR2 YYNGEE. After removal of 1 base from V and 7 bases from J, the junction contained 16 bases not matched to a gene. CDR3 loop: CASSVKPVRGQGQFEAFF. CDR3 nucleotide sequence: TGTGCCAGCAGCGTAAAACCCGTAAGGGGACAGGGGCAGTTTGAAGCTTTCTTT.

V gene TRBV5-1 combines with J gene TRBJ2-7, with 11 bases identical to TRBD1. The CDR3 sequence is 15 residues long. The germline V gene has CDR1 SGHRS and CDR2 YFSETQ. The V segment lost 5 bases and the J segment 2 bases; nucleotides outside the gene matches: 6. CDR3 coding DNA: TGCGCCAGCAGTCTGGGGGGACAGGGGGCCTACGAGCAGTACTTC. This sequence encodes CASSLGGQGAYEQYF.

A few counts support this clone. CDR3 sequence reads: CASSKGGYCHRVKYGYTF. CDR3 sequence (DNA): TGTGCCAGCAGCAAAGGCGGTTATTGTCACAGGGTGAAATATGGCTACACCTTC. This chain connects TRBV21-1 to TRBJ1-2; TRBD1 is the table's D call, not checked against the DNA. TRBV21-1 is a pseudogene. The CDR3 loop spans 18 amino acids.

The rearrangement uses TRBV5-4 and TRBJ1-1; 7 bases align to TRBD1. The V gene end was trimmed by 3 bases and the J gene end by 7 bases; junction bases not matched to a gene: 12. Germline lookup yields CDR1 SGHNT and CDR2 YYREEE (reference sequence). The CDR3 is 15 amino acids. The CDR3 loop reads CASSSVGLGQDEAFF. Written as DNA, the CDR3 is TGTGCCAGCAGCTCGGTAGGATTAGGACAGGATGAAGCTTTCTTT.

This chain uses TRBV6-5 with TRBJ2-1, with 7 bases fitting TRBD1. Trimming removed 5 bases from V and 5 bases from J; junction bases left unmatched: 6. CDR3 length: 14 residues. Germline V gene sequence: CDR1 MNHEY, CDR2 SVGAGI. Here the CDR3 reads CASSTGTVNNEQFF. The CDR3 bases are TGTGCCAGCAGTACCGGGACAGTCAACAATGAGCAGTTCTTC.

The genes are TRBV9 and TRBJ2-1, with D perhaps matching TRBD2 (7 bases). The germline CDR1 and CDR2 sequences are SGDLS and YYNGEE. V was cut by 4 bases and J by 8 bases, with 16 bases left in between. The CDR3 is 14 residues long. The CDR3 here is CASSPGSGGYEQFF. The CDR3 region has the DNA TGTGCCAGCAGCCCTGGTTCGGGGGGCTATGAGCAGTTCTTC.

The chain recombines TRBV7-9 with TRBJ1-5; D is perhaps TRBD1 (5 bases). The V and J ends lost 5 bases and 3 bases respectively, with 11 bases between them. The CDR3 totals 14 residues. In germline, CDR1 is SEHNR, CDR2 FQNEAQ (reference sequence). CDR3 DNA sequence: TGTGCCAGCAGCACGGGGGTTAACAATCAGCCCCAGCATTTT. Translation: CASSTGVNNQPQHF.

The chain recombines TRBV5-1 with TRBJ2-2; 8 bases are a match to TRBD2. CDR1 and CDR2 (germline): SGHRS, YFSETQ. The junction had 18 bases not matched to a gene; V was cut back by 7 bases and J by 1 base. The CDR3 extends over 19 amino acids. For the CDR3, the DNA is TGCGCCAGCTCCCTCGACAAACGGCAGGCGGGGGGGAACACCGGGGAGCTGTTTTTT. This codes for CASSLDKRQAGGNTGELFF.

The chain is built from TRBV5-4 and TRBJ2-7; 8 nucleotides align to TRBD1. Germline V CDR1 and CDR2: SGHNT, YYREEE (reference sequence). CDR3 length: 15 residues. V lost 2 bases, J lost 2 bases, and 6 bases stayed unmatched. CDR3 residues: CASSLTQGDTYEQYF. As DNA, the CDR3 is TGTGCCAGCAGCTTAACACAGGGGGACACCTACGAGCAGTACTTC.

This clone was seen a handful of times. This sequence joins TRBV5-4 and TRBJ2-3; D gene uncertain. The germline gives CDR1 SGHNT, CDR2 YYREEE (reference sequence). V dropped 6 bases and J dropped 6 bases, with 14 bases sitting between them. This CDR3 comprises 13 residues. The CDR3 sequence: CASTVYVSDTQYF. CDR3 DNA: TGTGCCAGCACCGTATATGTGAGTGATACGCAGTATTTT. The full variable domain, in which reference TRBV5-4 and TRBJ2-3 provide the parts outside the CDR3, is ETGVTQSPTHLIKTRGQQVTLRCSSQSGHNTVSWYQQALGQGPQFIFQYYREEENGRGNFPPRFSGLQFPNYSSELNVNALELDDSALYLCASTVYVSDTQYFGPGTRLTVL.

The table lists this clone with a few counts. V gene TRBV5-6 combines with J gene TRBJ2-6, with TRBD1 as a possible D gene (6 bases). Germline CDR1 SGHDT, CDR2 YYEEEE. V lost 2 bases and J lost 1, with 7 bases in between. The CDR3 runs to 15 residues. The DNA for the CDR3 is TGTGCCAGCAGCTTCACAGGGTCTGGGGCCAACGTCCTGACTTTC. Protein: CASSFTGSGANVLTF.

CDR3 DNA sequence: TGCAGCGCAGATCCGGGACAGGGAGAAAACACCATATATTTT. This sequence encodes CSADPGQGENTIYF. This chain joins TRBV29-1 and TRBJ1-3, with 9 bases fitting TRBD1. Germline CDR1 SQVTM, CDR2 ANQGSEA. Losses at the gene ends were 7 bases for V and 6 bases for J; bases not matched to a gene: 10. This CDR3 region has 14 residues.

This clone has just one count. The chain joins TRBV7-6 to TRBJ1-5, with unresolved D. CDR3 size: 13 residues. V dropped 1 base and J dropped 10 bases, with 11 bases sitting between them. Germline lookup yields CDR1 SGHVS and CDR2 FNYEAQ. CDR3 nucleotides: TGTGCCAGCAGCTTAGGTTCAAGCCAACCCCAGCATTTT. Its translation is CASSLGSSQPQHF.

About this clone itself: Other DNA sequences in this specimen translate into the identical CDR3. V usage is TRBV30 and J usage is TRBJ2-6; a weak D match, TRBD1 (6 bases). Trimming cost V 0 bases and J 3 bases, with 9 bases left between them. Germline V gives CDR1 GTSNPN, CDR2 SVGIG (reference sequence). CDR3 length equals 15 residues. The CDR3 coding sequence is TGTGCCTGGAGTGTAGGGGGTAGTGGGGCCAACGTCCTGACTTTC. Its translation: CAWSVGGSGANVLTF.

The chain carries TRBV11-2 and TRBJ2-7; possible D gene TRBD2, 5 bases. Between the trimmed V and J ends, which lost 4 bases and 5 bases, there was a span of 18 bases. The germline V gene encodes CDR1 SGHAT and CDR2 FQNNGV. The CDR3 runs 15 residues. The DNA of the CDR3 is TGTGCCAGCAGCTCCTCCAAGACTCCCGGGGACGAGCAGTACTTC. Translation gives CASSSSKTPGDEQYF.

The CDR3 reads CASSEGQGLGEQFF. CDR3 nucleotide sequence: TGCGCCAGCAGTGAGGGACAGGGGCTAGGTGAGCAGTTCTTC. The V and J genes are TRBV10-1 and TRBJ2-1, with 9 positions matching TRBD1. V dropped 2 bases and J dropped 9; count of bases not matched to a gene: 5. This CDR3 contains 14 residues. Germline CDR1 is WNHNN and CDR2 is SYGVQD (reference sequence).

This clone was counted once. The chain joins TRBV6-6 to TRBJ2-5, with 8 bases lining up with TRBD1. The CDR3 extends over 14 amino acids. From germline, CDR1 is MNHNY and CDR2 SVGAGI (reference sequence). Trimming removed 4 bases from V and 5 bases from J; junction bases left unmatched: 6. The CDR3 bases are TGTGCCAGCAGTTCGGAGGACAGGGTTGAGACCCAGTACTTC. It translates to CASSSEDRVETQYF.

The chain has TRBV6-1 and TRBJ1-2; tentatively, D is TRBD1 (6 bases). Germline V gene sequence: CDR1 MNHNS, CDR2 SASEGT. The length of the CDR3 is 15 residues. With 4 bases removed from V and 6 bases from J, the gap between germline ends came to 18 bases. CDR3 sequence: CASSALQGPRNGYTF. CDR3 nucleotide sequence: TGTGCCAGCAGTGCACTACAGGGACCTAGAAATGGCTACACCTTC.

V usage is TRBV10-2 and J usage is TRBJ2-2; D might be TRBD1 (5 bases). Germline CDR1 is WSHSY and CDR2 is SAAADI. V was trimmed by 5 bases and J by 4 bases, leaving 8 bases between them. CDR3 length: 13 amino acids. The CDR3 loop reads CASSTGTTGELFF. In nucleotides, the CDR3 is TGCGCCAGCAGTACAGGTACCACCGGGGAGCTGTTTTTT.

The chain uses TRBV10-2 and TRBJ2-3, with 8 nucleotides matching TRBD1. The ends lost 7 bases at V and 5 bases at J; junction bases unmatched: 5. Germline-derived CDR1 and CDR2 are WSHSY and SAAADI. The CDR3 has 13 amino acids. In DNA form, the CDR3 reads TGCGCCAGCAAGGGCACAGGGGGAGATACGCAGTATTTT. Its protein product is CASKGTGGDTQYF.

The rearrangement uses TRBV5-1 and TRBJ2-1, with 9 bases lining up with TRBD1. CDR3 length equals 16 residues. Germline V gene lookup returns CDR1 SGHRS and CDR2 YFSETQ. The ends lost 3 bases at V and 4 bases at J; junction bases unmatched: 8. The CDR3: CASSYSQGAGYNEQFF. The DNA for the CDR3 is TGCGCCAGCAGCTATTCACAGGGGGCTGGGTACAATGAGCAGTTCTTC.

As DNA, the CDR3 is TGTGCCAGCAGTGAAGAGACAGACTATGGCTACACCTTC. It codes for CASSEETDYGYTF. V usage is TRBV2 and J usage is TRBJ1-2; TRBD1 might be the D (5 bases). V was cut by 1 base and J by 3 bases, with 6 bases left in between. This CDR3 comprises 13 residues. The germline gives CDR1 SNHLY, CDR2 FYNNEI.

The V call is TRBV10-2, the J call TRBJ1-5; possible D gene TRBD1, 6 bases. Germline V gene sequence: CDR1 WSHSY, CDR2 SAAADI. The CDR3 sequence is 16 residues long. Trimming took off 1 base at V and 0 bases at J, with 10 bases between the two ends. CDR3 in amino acids: CASSELSGASNQPQHF. CDR3 coding DNA: TGCGCCAGCAGTGAGTTGTCAGGGGCTAGCAATCAGCCCCAGCATTTT.

CDR3 nucleotides: TGTGCCAGCAGTCCCGCGAATAGGCCGGGAAACGAGCAGTACTTC. It yields the protein CASSPANRPGNEQYF. The V call is TRBV25-1, the J call TRBJ2-7; D possibly corresponds to TRBD2 (5 bases). V lost 5 bases to trimming and J lost 5 bases, with 19 bases between them. Germline values: CDR1 MGHDK, CDR2 SYGVNS. This CDR3 is built from 15 residues.

In regard to this clone: This sample includes further DNA sequences coding for the same CDR3. V and J are TRBV7-2 and TRBJ1-2, with TRBD1 as a possible D gene (5 bases). V lost 4 bases, J lost 4 bases, and 7 bases lay in between. Germline values: CDR1 SGHTA, CDR2 FQGNSA. CDR3 size: 12 residues. The CDR3 DNA sequence: TGTGCCAGCAGCTACGACAGCTATGGCTACACCTTC. Residues: CASSYDSYGYTF.

The rearrangement links TRBV6-6 to TRBJ2-3; D is undetermined. V shed 2 bases and J shed 2 bases, with 8 bases lying between them. The V gene's germline CDR1 is MNHNY and CDR2 SVGAGI (reference sequence). The CDR3 sequence is 14 residues long. CDR3 loop: CASSYGSSTDTQYF. CDR3 coding DNA: TGTGCCAGCAGTTACGGCAGTTCCACAGATACGCAGTATTTT.

This clone was observed a handful of times. The V call is TRBV11-2, the J call TRBJ2-3; perhaps TRBD2 as D (7 bases). The CDR3 length is 15 residues. Germline V gene sequence: CDR1 SGHAT, CDR2 FQNNGV. V was shortened by 1 base and J by 5 bases, with 13 bases between the two germline ends. The CDR3 nucleotides are TGTGCCAGCAGCTTAGGGGGGGGGCCCTTAGATACGCAGTATTTT. It is translated as CASSLGGGPLDTQYF.